This TCR beta chain was identified in a study of T cell responses to AZD1222 COVID-19 vaccine. Study conclusions and caveats: Most donors were white British and more were female, and clonal diversity was possibly underestimated. Repertoire samples came only from after the peak T cell response.

This CDR3 is built from 14 residues. Germline V lookup: CDR1 MNHNY, CDR2 SVGAGI (reference sequence). Trimming at V came to 4 bases and at J to 6 bases, leaving 8 bases not matched to a gene. In this sample, this clone turned up once. Its antigen remains unknown. Some clones are missing from TCRdb's copy, which holds only in-frame ones; the method was immunoSEQ multiplex PCR. In the table there are 110,000 to 150,000 clones, around 89% of which are singletons. The input for sequencing was peripheral blood, taken on day 0 of AZD1222 vaccination. This clonotype originated in an adult in good health. This chain uses TRBV6-6 with TRBJ1-1; 7 positions match TRBD1. CDR3: CASSSQGGLAEAFF. CDR3 sequence (DNA): TGTGCCAGCAGTTCCCAGGGGGGCTTAGCTGAAGCTTTCTTT.